This TCR beta chain was sequenced in a study of Ad26.COV2.S vaccination and SARS-CoV-2 variants. As for the study in general: Ad26.COV2.S shots went into the muscle once or twice, 56 days apart. Study-wide results and limits: Placebo and vaccine recipients had non-spike TCR breadth that was similar. The TCR-based breadth and depth measures might underestimate overall T cell responses.

V lost 6 bases and J lost 7; bases outside the gene matches: 5. This CDR3 has 14 residues. Germline values: CDR1 ENHRY, CDR2 SYGVKD. Treatment: over 15 received Ad26.COV2.S at low or high dose, single or two shots; roughly 5 received placebo; per-sample allocation not given. Repertoires come from day 63 after the first vaccine or placebo injection. An 18-55-year-old adult in Boston served as donor. The repertoire was sequenced with immunoSEQ multiplex PCR; TCRdb's copy has only in-frame clones and lacks some. Here the sample spans about 680,000 clones, 80% to 90% being singletons. As concerns this clone: Its antigen is currently unknown.

Here the sequenced sample was peripheral blood, taken in a trial of Ad26.COV2.S vaccine versus placebo. V gene TRBV10-3 combines with J gene TRBJ2-1, with 11 bases that match TRBD2. This sequence originates from a person aged 18 to 65 who received the Ad26.COV2.S COVID-19 vaccine or a placebo. Written as DNA, the CDR3 is TGTGCCATCAGCTCGACTAGCGGGAATAATGAGCAGTTCTTC. Translation: CAISSTSGNNEQFF.